The next 9 T cell receptor beta chains were all read from a single sample in a study of control samples from healthy donors and cancer patients. Method: immunoSEQ multiplex PCR; TCRdb's copy keeps in-frame clones and lacks some. The sample lists approximately 100,000 clones, around 89% occurring once. The sample taken for sequencing was blood. The receptors here all came from a man aged 25-45 years in good health.

The genes are TRBV28 and TRBJ2-7; D perhaps matches TRBD2 (7 bases). Germline assignment: CDR1 MDHEN and CDR2 SYDVKM. The CDR3 extends over 13 amino acids. Trimming removed 10 bases from V and 2 bases from J, with 15 bases in between. This chain's CDR3 is CATLGRGPYEQYF. In DNA, the CDR3 is TGTGCCACCCTGGGGCGGGGGCCCTACGAGCAGTACTTC.

This clone came up once. The chain is built from TRBV5-1 and TRBJ2-2; D perhaps matches TRBD2 (5 bases). Trimming stripped 2 bases from V and 5 bases from J, with 7 bases between. Germline CDR1 SGHRS, CDR2 YFSETQ. The CDR3 covers 13 residues. In DNA, the CDR3 is TGCGCCAGCAGCTTCCGCGGGACCGGGGAGCTGTTTTTT. Residues: CASSFRGTGELFF.

V usage is TRBV19 and J usage is TRBJ1-3, with D possibly being TRBD1 (5 bases). The CDR3 is 14 residues long. In germline, CDR1 is LNHDA, CDR2 SQIVND (reference sequence). Trimming removed 7 bases from V and 4 bases from J, with 14 bases in between. The CDR3 DNA follows: TGTGCCAGTATGATAGAGGGGACCGGAAACACCATATATTTT. This codes for CASMIEGTGNTIYF. Filled out from reference TRBV19 and TRBJ1-3, the complete variable domain reads DGGITQSPKYLFRKEGQNVTLSCEQNLNHDAMYWYRQDPGQGLRLIYYSQIVNDFQKGDIAEGYSVSREKKESFPLTVTSAQKNPTAFYLCASMIEGTGNTIYFGEGSWLTVV.

This clone came up once. V usage is TRBV5-1 and J usage is TRBJ2-5; the match to TRBD2 covers 16 bases. CDR3 length: 16 residues. V lost 4 bases and J lost 3; bases outside the gene matches: 3. Per the germline V gene, CDR1 is SGHRS and CDR2 is YFSETQ. CDR3 sequence (DNA): TGCGCCAGCAGCAGGGGGACTAGCGGGAGGGAAGAGACCCAGTACTTC. Its protein is CASSRGTSGREETQYF.

V is TRBV2 and J is TRBJ2-7, with a tentative D call TRBD1 (5 bases). V was clipped by 6 bases and J by 0 bases, with 15 bases between them. Germline-derived CDR1 and CDR2 are SNHLY and FYNNEI. The CDR3 is 15 amino acids. The DNA of the CDR3 is TGTGCCAGCAGGGAAAGGGGCCCCAGCTCCTACGAGCAGTACGTC. The encoded protein is CASRERGPSSYEQYV.

The J gene is TRBJ1-2, the V gene TRBV19, with 10 bases aligning to TRBD1. J gave up 4 bases and V 5 bases, and 4 bases lay outside the gene matches. Germline CDR1 reads LNHDA; CDR2 reads SQIVND (reference sequence). CDR3 length equals 14 residues. The DNA of the CDR3 is TGTGCCAGTAGTCCGACAGGGGGCCTCTATGGCTACACCTTC. Amino acid sequence: CASSPTGGLYGYTF.

The chain links TRBV14 to TRBJ2-5; D gene unclear. The germline CDR1 and CDR2 sequences are SGHDN and FVKESK. Deletions cut 4 bases from V and 3 bases from J, with 15 bases between. The CDR3 extends over 15 amino acids. Here the CDR3 reads CASSLRGRQEETQYF. CDR3 nucleotides: TGTGCCAGCAGCCTACGTGGGCGGCAAGAAGAGACCCAGTACTTC.

The chain has TRBV3-1 (or the pseudogene TRBV3-2) and TRBJ1-6; D is perhaps TRBD1 (5 bases). The germline V gene encodes CDR1 LGHDT and CDR2 YNNKEL (reference sequence). The CDR3 totals 14 residues. Trimming left V 2 bases short and J 5 bases short, with 7 bases between. The CDR3 here is CASSQRGNNSPLHF. CDR3 bases: TGTGCCAGCAGCCAACGGGGCAATAATTCACCCCTCCACTTT.

CDR3 sequence: CASSLGSGGLSYEQYF. DNA for the CDR3: TGTGCCAGCAGTTTGGGGTCAGGGGGCCTGTCTTACGAGCAGTACTTC. V and J are TRBV28 and TRBJ2-7; TRBD1 matches at 8 bases. CDR3 size: 16 residues. V lost 3 bases, J lost 4 bases, and 11 bases stayed unmatched. From germline, CDR1 is MDHEN and CDR2 SYDVKM.